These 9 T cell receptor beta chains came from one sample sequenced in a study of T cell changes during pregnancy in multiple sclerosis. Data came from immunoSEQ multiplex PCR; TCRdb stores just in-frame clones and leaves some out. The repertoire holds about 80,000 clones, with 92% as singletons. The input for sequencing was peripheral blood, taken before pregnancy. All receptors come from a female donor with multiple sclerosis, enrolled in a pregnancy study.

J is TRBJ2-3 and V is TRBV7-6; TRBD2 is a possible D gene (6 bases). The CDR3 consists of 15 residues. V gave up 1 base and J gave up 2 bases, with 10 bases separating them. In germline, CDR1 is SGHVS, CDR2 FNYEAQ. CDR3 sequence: CASSLDGSHTDTQYF. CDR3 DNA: TGTGCCAGCAGCTTAGACGGGAGCCACACAGATACGCAGTATTTT.

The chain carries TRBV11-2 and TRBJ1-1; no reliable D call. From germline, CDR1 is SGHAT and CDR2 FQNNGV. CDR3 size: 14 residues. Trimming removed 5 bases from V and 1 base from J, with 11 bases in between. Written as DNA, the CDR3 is TGTGCCAGCAGCACACCTAACAGGAACACTGAAGCTTTCTTT. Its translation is CASSTPNRNTEAFF.

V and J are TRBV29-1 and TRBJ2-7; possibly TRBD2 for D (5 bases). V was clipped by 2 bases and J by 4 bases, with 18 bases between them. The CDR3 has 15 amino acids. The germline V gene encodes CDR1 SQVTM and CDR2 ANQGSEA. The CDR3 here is CSVEWRLRIRYEQYF. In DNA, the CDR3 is TGCAGCGTTGAATGGAGGCTCAGGATCCGGTACGAGCAGTACTTC.

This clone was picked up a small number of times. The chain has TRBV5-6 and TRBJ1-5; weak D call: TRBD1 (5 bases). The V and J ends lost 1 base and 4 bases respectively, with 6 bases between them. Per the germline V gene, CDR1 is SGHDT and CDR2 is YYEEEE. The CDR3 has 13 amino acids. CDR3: CASSLSGNQPQHF. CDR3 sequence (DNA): TGTGCCAGCAGCTTGTCAGGGAATCAGCCCCAGCATTTT. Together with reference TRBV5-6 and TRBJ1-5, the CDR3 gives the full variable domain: DAGVTQSPTHLIKTRGQQVTLRCSPKSGHDTVSWYQQALGQGPQFIFQYYEEEERQRGNFPDRFSGHQFPNYSSELNVNALLLGDSALYLCASSLSGNQPQHFGDGTRLSIL.

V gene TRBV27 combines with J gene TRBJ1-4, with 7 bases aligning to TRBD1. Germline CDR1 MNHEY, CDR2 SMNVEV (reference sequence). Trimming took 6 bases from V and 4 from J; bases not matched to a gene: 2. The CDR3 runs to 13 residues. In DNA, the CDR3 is TGTGCCAGCAGACAGGGGATTAATGAAAAACTGTTTTTT. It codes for CASRQGINEKLFF. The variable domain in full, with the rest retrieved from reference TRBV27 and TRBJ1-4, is EAQVTQNPRYLITVTGKKLTVTCSQNMNHEYMSWYRQDPGLGLRQIYYSMNVEVTDKGDVPEGYKVSRKEKRNFPLILESPSPNQTSLYFCASRQGINEKLFFGSGTQLSVL.

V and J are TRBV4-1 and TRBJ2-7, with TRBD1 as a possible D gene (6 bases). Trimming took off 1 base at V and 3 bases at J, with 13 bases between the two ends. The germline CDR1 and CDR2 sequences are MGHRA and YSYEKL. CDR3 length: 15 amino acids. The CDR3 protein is CASSQALQGNYEQYF. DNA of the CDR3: TGCGCCAGCAGCCAAGCCTTACAGGGAAACTACGAGCAGTACTTC.

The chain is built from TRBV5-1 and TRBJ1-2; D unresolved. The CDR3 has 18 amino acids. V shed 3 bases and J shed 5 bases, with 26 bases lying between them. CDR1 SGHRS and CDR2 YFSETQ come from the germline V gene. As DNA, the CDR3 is TGCGCCAGCAGCTCCATAAAGAACAGCTACGGGATGTCATATGGCTACACCTTC. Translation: CASSSIKNSYGMSYGYTF.

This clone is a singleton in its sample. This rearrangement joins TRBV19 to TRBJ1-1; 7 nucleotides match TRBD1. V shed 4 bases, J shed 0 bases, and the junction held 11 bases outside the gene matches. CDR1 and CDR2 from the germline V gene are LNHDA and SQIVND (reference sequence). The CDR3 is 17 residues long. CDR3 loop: CASSNPARGGLNTEAFF. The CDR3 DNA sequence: TGTGCCAGTAGTAACCCAGCCCGAGGGGGCCTGAACACTGAAGCTTTCTTT.

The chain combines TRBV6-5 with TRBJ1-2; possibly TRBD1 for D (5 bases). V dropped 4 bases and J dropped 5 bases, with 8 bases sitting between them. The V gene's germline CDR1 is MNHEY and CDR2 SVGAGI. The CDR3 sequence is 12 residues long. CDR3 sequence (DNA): TGTGCCAGCAGTTGGAGGGGTTATGGCTACACCTTC. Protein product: CASSWRGYGYTF.